This entry features one TCR beta chain sequence. These data originate in a study of identical twins. TCRdb redid the calling of the 5' RACE reads with MiXCR, one entry per CDR3 protein. The table lists 400,000 to 500,000 distinct CDR3 sequences, about 18% of them singletons. V dropped 3 bases and J dropped 2 bases, with 8 bases sitting between them. Germline V CDR1 and CDR2: SGHRS, YFSETQ. The CDR3 spans 13 residues. The chain combines TRBV5-1 with TRBJ2-5, with D perhaps given as TRBD1 or TRBD2 (5 bases each). The sequenced material came from naive T cells sorted from blood. The receptor was derived from a man aged 50 to 60 in good health. CDR3 region: CASSSGRQETQYF. The DNA for the CDR3 is TGCGCCAGCAGCTCGGGGCGGCAAGAGACCCAGTACTTC.